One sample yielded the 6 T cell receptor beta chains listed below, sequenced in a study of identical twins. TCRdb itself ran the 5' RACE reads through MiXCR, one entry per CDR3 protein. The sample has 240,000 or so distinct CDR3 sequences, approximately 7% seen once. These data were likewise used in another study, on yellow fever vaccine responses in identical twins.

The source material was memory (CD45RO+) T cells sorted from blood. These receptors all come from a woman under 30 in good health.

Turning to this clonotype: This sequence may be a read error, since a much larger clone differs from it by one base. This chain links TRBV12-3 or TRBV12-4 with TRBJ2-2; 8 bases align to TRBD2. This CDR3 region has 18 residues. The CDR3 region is CACSLALGSGVLTGELFF. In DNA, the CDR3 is TGTGCCTGCAGTTTAGCGCTGGGTAGCGGGGTGCTCACCGGGGAGCTGTTTTTT.

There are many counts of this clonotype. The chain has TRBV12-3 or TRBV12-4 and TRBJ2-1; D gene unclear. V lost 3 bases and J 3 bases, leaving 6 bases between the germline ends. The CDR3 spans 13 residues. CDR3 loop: CASSFSFYNEQFF. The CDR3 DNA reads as TGTGCCAGCAGTTTCAGCTTCTACAATGAGCAGTTCTTC.

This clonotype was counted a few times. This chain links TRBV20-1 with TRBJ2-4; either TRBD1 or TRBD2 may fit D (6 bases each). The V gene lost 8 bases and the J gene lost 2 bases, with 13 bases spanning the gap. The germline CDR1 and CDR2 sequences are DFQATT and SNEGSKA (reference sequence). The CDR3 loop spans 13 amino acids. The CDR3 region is CSTGGGTKNIQYF. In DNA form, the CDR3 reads TGCAGTACTGGAGGGGGGACCAAAAACATTCAGTACTTC.

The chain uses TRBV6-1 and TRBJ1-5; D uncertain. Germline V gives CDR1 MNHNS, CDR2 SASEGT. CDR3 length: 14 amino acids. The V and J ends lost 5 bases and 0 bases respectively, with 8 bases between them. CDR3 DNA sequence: TGTGCCAGCAGTCAGGACCATAGCAATCAGCCCCAGCATTTT. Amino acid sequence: CASSQDHSNQPQHF.

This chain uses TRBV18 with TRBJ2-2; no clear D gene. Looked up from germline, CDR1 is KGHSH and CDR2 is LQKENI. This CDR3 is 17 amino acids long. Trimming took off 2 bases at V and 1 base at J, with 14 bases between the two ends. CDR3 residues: CASSPSVPVMNTGELFF. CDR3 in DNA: TGTGCCAGCTCACCATCAGTGCCAGTGATGAACACCGGGGAGCTGTTTTTT.

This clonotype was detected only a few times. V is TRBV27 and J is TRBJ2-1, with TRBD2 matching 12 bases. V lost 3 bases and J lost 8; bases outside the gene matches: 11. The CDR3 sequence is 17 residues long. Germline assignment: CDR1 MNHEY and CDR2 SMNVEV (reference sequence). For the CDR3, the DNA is TGTGCCAGCAGTTTCAGGACTAGCGGGGCGAGGACGGATGAGCAGTTCTTC. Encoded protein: CASSFRTSGARTDEQFF.